The rows below give T cell receptor beta chains drawn from one sample of a study of blood T cell repertoires in COVID-19. TCRdb's table, derived via immunoSEQ multiplex PCR, lists solely in-frame clones and lacks some. The sample lists 8,400 or so clones, about 91% occurring once. Sequenced material: peripheral blood. Receptors originate from a woman aged 50 to 65 with active COVID-19. CDR3s include the opening cysteine and the closing phenylalanine or tryptophan. D genes are given only for firm matches. Clone size is not always given. Where it is, it says once, few, many or a class for expanded clones.

cdr3_aa: CASNMGNTIYF; cdr3_nt: TGTGCCAGCAATATGGGAAACACCATATATTTT; j_call: TRBJ1-3; d_call: .; v_call: TRBV2; clone_size: .
cdr3_aa: CASSPGPGHGTDTQYF; cdr3_nt: TGTGCCAGCAGCCCGGGCCCAGGGCACGGCACAGATACGCAGTATTTT; j_call: TRBJ2-3; d_call: .; v_call: TRBV7-3; clone_size: .
cdr3_aa: CASSLQGGREKLFF; cdr3_nt: TGCGCCAGCAGCTTGCAAGGGGGCCGTGAAAAACTGTTTTTT; j_call: TRBJ1-4; d_call: TRBD1; v_call: TRBV5-1; clone_size: .
cdr3_aa: CASSLGLAAPGTDTQYF; cdr3_nt: TGCGCCAGCAGCTTGGGGCTAGCCGCGCCCGGCACAGATACGCAGTATTTT; j_call: TRBJ2-3; d_call: .; v_call: TRBV5-1; clone_size: .
cdr3_aa: CASSWRGNTEAFF; cdr3_nt: TGTGCCAGCAGTTGGCGGGGGAACACTGAAGCTTTCTTT; j_call: TRBJ1-1; d_call: .; v_call: TRBV6-5; clone_size: .
cdr3_aa: CASSSLSSNQPQHF; cdr3_nt: TGTGCCAGCAGCTCGCTGAGTAGCAATCAGCCCCAGCATTTT; j_call: TRBJ1-5; d_call: .; v_call: TRBV5-5; clone_size: .
cdr3_aa: CASSDQVHHNTGELFF; cdr3_nt: TGTGCCAGCAGCGACCAGGTTCACCATAACACCGGGGAGCTGTTTTTT; j_call: TRBJ2-2; d_call: .; v_call: TRBV9; clone_size: .
cdr3_aa: CASSPTGQGNTGELFF; cdr3_nt: TGTGCCAGCAGCCCAACGGGACAGGGGAACACCGGGGAGCTGTTTTTT; j_call: TRBJ2-2; d_call: TRBD1; v_call: TRBV3-1/TRBV3-2; clone_size: once
cdr3_aa: CASSLLQGNNEKLFF; cdr3_nt: TGTGCCAGCAGCTTACTCCAGGGGAATAATGAAAAACTGTTTTTT; j_call: TRBJ1-4; d_call: .; v_call: TRBV7-8; clone_size: .
cdr3_aa: CAGGTDYGYTF; cdr3_nt: TGTGCAGGGGGGACAGACTATGGCTACACCTTC; j_call: TRBJ1-2; d_call: TRBD1; v_call: TRBV7-2; clone_size: .
cdr3_aa: CASSLSRWRTNTEAFF; cdr3_nt: TGTGCCAGCAGTTTGTCCAGATGGAGAACTAACACTGAAGCTTTCTTT; j_call: TRBJ1-1; d_call: .; v_call: TRBV28; clone_size: .
cdr3_aa: CASSRGGAYEQYF; cdr3_nt: TGTGCCAGCAGCCGTGGGGGGGCCTACGAGCAGTACTTC; j_call: TRBJ2-7; d_call: TRBD2; v_call: TRBV28; clone_size: .
cdr3_aa: CASSPRDRTPGGYTF; cdr3_nt: TGTGCCAGCTCACCCCGGGACAGGACCCCAGGTGGCTACACCTTC; j_call: TRBJ1-2; d_call: TRBD1; v_call: TRBV18; clone_size: .
cdr3_aa: CASSTRQGTYEQYF; cdr3_nt: TGTGCCAGTAGTACCCGACAGGGCACCTACGAGCAGTACTTC; j_call: TRBJ2-7; d_call: TRBD1; v_call: TRBV19; clone_size: .
cdr3_aa: CASSLGQGPGANVLTF; cdr3_nt: TGCGCCAGCAGCTTGGGACAGGGGCCGGGGGCCAACGTCCTGACTTTC; j_call: TRBJ2-6; d_call: TRBD1; v_call: TRBV5-1; clone_size: .
cdr3_aa: CASTTGGAGANVLTF; cdr3_nt: TGTGCCAGCACAACCGGAGGGGCTGGGGCCAACGTCCTGACTTTC; j_call: TRBJ2-6; d_call: .; v_call: TRBV28; clone_size: .
cdr3_aa: CASSLGGGRNEQFF; cdr3_nt: TGCGCCAGCAGCTTGGGAGGGGGCCGCAATGAGCAGTTCTTC; j_call: TRBJ2-1; d_call: TRBD1; v_call: TRBV5-1; clone_size: .
cdr3_aa: CASSPQGGVGRNEQFF; cdr3_nt: TGCGCCAGCAGCCCGCAAGGGGGGGTGGGGAGGAATGAGCAGTTCTTC; j_call: TRBJ2-1; d_call: .; v_call: TRBV5-1; clone_size: .
cdr3_aa: CASSFSGSGSGETQYF; cdr3_nt: TGCGCCAGCAGCTTTAGCGGGAGCGGATCCGGAGAGACCCAGTACTTC; j_call: TRBJ2-5; d_call: TRBD2; v_call: TRBV5-1; clone_size: once
cdr3_aa: CATSFGSGRADTQYF; cdr3_nt: TGTGCCACCAGTTTCGGGTCCGGGCGGGCAGATACGCAGTATTTT; j_call: TRBJ2-3; d_call: .; v_call: TRBV24-1; clone_size: few
cdr3_aa: CASSPLQGDEKLFF; cdr3_nt: TGTGCCAGCTCACCTCTGCAGGGGGATGAAAAACTGTTTTTT; j_call: TRBJ1-4; d_call: TRBD1; v_call: TRBV18; clone_size: .
cdr3_aa: CASSASPSGNYEQYF; cdr3_nt: TGTGCCAGCAGCGCATCCCCGAGCGGGAACTACGAGCAGTACTTC; j_call: TRBJ2-7; d_call: TRBD2; v_call: TRBV9; clone_size: .
cdr3_aa: CASSSPKRGGTHPSSYNEQFF; cdr3_nt: TGTGCCAGCAGTTCACCAAAACGAGGCGGAACCCATCCTAGCTCCTACAATGAGCAGTTCTTC; j_call: TRBJ2-1; d_call: .; v_call: TRBV28; clone_size: .
cdr3_aa: CASSHVGTYSNYGYTF; cdr3_nt: TGTGCCAGCAGCCACGTTGGGACATACTCTAACTATGGCTACACCTTC; j_call: TRBJ1-2; d_call: .; v_call: TRBV3-1/TRBV3-2; clone_size: .
cdr3_aa: CARRDSNQPQHF; cdr3_nt: TGTGCCAGACGAGATAGCAATCAGCCCCAGCATTTT; j_call: TRBJ1-5; d_call: .; v_call: TRBV5-3; clone_size: .
cdr3_aa: CASSFLAGTDTQYF; cdr3_nt: TGTGCCAGCAGTTTCCTAGCGGGCACAGATACGCAGTATTTT; j_call: TRBJ2-3; d_call: TRBD2; v_call: TRBV2; clone_size: .
cdr3_aa: CASATAGTPSTDTQYF; cdr3_nt: TGTGCCAGCGCAACCGCCGGGACTCCGAGCACAGATACGCAGTATTTT; j_call: TRBJ2-3; d_call: .; v_call: TRBV7-8; clone_size: .
cdr3_aa: CASSPRDRGHSVGTEAFF; cdr3_nt: TGTGCCAGCAGCCCTCGGGACAGGGGGCATAGTGTGGGAACTGAAGCTTTCTTT; j_call: TRBJ1-1; d_call: TRBD1; v_call: TRBV7-9; clone_size: .
cdr3_aa: CASSVGSGVSYEQYF; cdr3_nt: TGTGCCAGCAGCGTAGGATCGGGAGTCTCCTACGAGCAGTACTTC; j_call: TRBJ2-7; d_call: .; v_call: TRBV9; clone_size: .
cdr3_aa: CASSSRLAGGPETQYF; cdr3_nt: TGTGCCAGCAGCTCCCGACTAGCGGGAGGGCCTGAGACCCAGTACTTC; j_call: TRBJ2-5; d_call: TRBD2; v_call: TRBV5-6; clone_size: .
cdr3_aa: CASSVALGLAGETDTQYF; cdr3_nt: TGTGCCAGCAGCGTAGCTTTGGGACTAGCGGGAGAGACAGATACGCAGTATTTT; j_call: TRBJ2-3; d_call: TRBD2; v_call: TRBV9; clone_size: .
cdr3_aa: CASSLGREAGELFF; cdr3_nt: TGCGCCAGCAGCTTGGGCAGGGAAGCCGGGGAGCTGTTTTTT; j_call: TRBJ2-2; d_call: .; v_call: TRBV5-1; clone_size: .
cdr3_aa: CASSNGGTPLHEQFF; cdr3_nt: TGTGCCAGTAGTAATGGCGGGACTCCACTACATGAGCAGTTCTTC; j_call: TRBJ2-1; d_call: .; v_call: TRBV19; clone_size: .
cdr3_aa: CTSSIPPSRPFEQYF; cdr3_nt: TGCACCAGCAGCATCCCCCCCTCTAGGCCATTCGAGCAGTACTTC; j_call: TRBJ2-7; d_call: .; v_call: TRBV1; clone_size: .
cdr3_aa: CASTFIKGELGYGYTF; cdr3_nt: TGTGCCAGCACGTTCATTAAGGGGGAGCTAGGCTATGGCTACACCTTC; j_call: TRBJ1-2; d_call: .; v_call: TRBV28; clone_size: .
cdr3_aa: CASSPGTGQGTDTQYF; cdr3_nt: TGTGCCAGCAGCCCCGGGACAGGCCAGGGCACAGATACGCAGTATTTT; j_call: TRBJ2-3; d_call: TRBD1; v_call: TRBV7-9; clone_size: .
cdr3_aa: CASSLVGGTGRSEAFF; cdr3_nt: TGTGCCAGCAGCTTAGTTGGGGGGACAGGGAGGAGTGAAGCTTTCTTT; j_call: TRBJ1-1; d_call: TRBD1; v_call: TRBV7-8; clone_size: .
cdr3_aa: CATRGTGGRTGELFF; cdr3_nt: TGTGCCACCAGGGGAACAGGGGGCCGCACCGGGGAGCTGTTTTTT; j_call: TRBJ2-2; d_call: TRBD1; v_call: TRBV24-1; clone_size: .
cdr3_aa: CASSHTGATGELFF; cdr3_nt: TGTGCCAGCAGCCACACAGGGGCCACCGGGGAGCTGTTTTTT; j_call: TRBJ2-2; d_call: TRBD1; v_call: TRBV14; clone_size: .
cdr3_aa: CASSPTGYNSPLHF; cdr3_nt: TGTGCCAGCAGTCCGACAGGGTATAATTCACCCCTCCACTTT; j_call: TRBJ1-6; d_call: TRBD1; v_call: TRBV11-2; clone_size: .
cdr3_aa: CASSEFTGTGELFF; cdr3_nt: TGTGCCAGCAGTGAATTCACCGGCACCGGGGAGCTGTTTTTT; j_call: TRBJ2-2; d_call: .; v_call: TRBV6-1; clone_size: .
cdr3_aa: CASSNGGSPAGRTQYF; cdr3_nt: TGTGCCAGCAGCAACGGGGGGTCCCCCGCGGGCCGGACCCAGTACTTC; j_call: TRBJ2-5; d_call: TRBD2; v_call: TRBV25-1; clone_size: .
cdr3_aa: CASSIQGSWETQYF; cdr3_nt: TGTGCCAGCAGCATACAGGGTAGTTGGGAGACCCAGTACTTC; j_call: TRBJ2-5; d_call: .; v_call: TRBV7-9; clone_size: .
cdr3_aa: CASSYRSRLYEQYF; cdr3_nt: TGTGCCAGCAGTTACAGGAGCCGACTCTACGAGCAGTACTTC; j_call: TRBJ2-7; d_call: .; v_call: TRBV27; clone_size: .
cdr3_aa: CASSQKTGSSPLHF; cdr3_nt: TGTGCCAGCAGCCAAAAGACAGGTTCTTCACCCCTCCACTTT; j_call: TRBJ1-6; d_call: .; v_call: TRBV3-1/TRBV3-2; clone_size: .
cdr3_aa: CASSLAGVTYNEQFF; cdr3_nt: TGTGCCAGCAGCTTAGCGGGAGTAACCTACAATGAGCAGTTCTTC; j_call: TRBJ2-1; d_call: .; v_call: TRBV11-2; clone_size: once
cdr3_aa: CASSLMSAEDTQYF; cdr3_nt: TGTGCCAGCAGCTTAATGTCGGCGGAAGATACGCAGTATTTT; j_call: TRBJ2-3; d_call: .; v_call: TRBV7-3; clone_size: once
cdr3_aa: CASSQGTGGLGYTF; cdr3_nt: TGTGCCAGCAGCCAAGGGACAGGGGGTCTTGGCTACACCTTC; j_call: TRBJ1-2; d_call: TRBD1; v_call: TRBV11-2; clone_size: few
cdr3_aa: CASSTTGVAKNIQYF; cdr3_nt: TGTGCCAGTAGTACGACAGGGGTGGCCAAAAACATTCAGTACTTC; j_call: TRBJ2-4; d_call: TRBD1; v_call: TRBV19; clone_size: .
cdr3_aa: CASSLDSYSNQPQHF; cdr3_nt: TGCGCCAGCAGCCTGGACAGTTATAGCAATCAGCCCCAGCATTTT; j_call: TRBJ1-5; d_call: .; v_call: TRBV5-1; clone_size: .
cdr3_aa: CSASGRAQKFF; cdr3_nt: TGCAGTGCTAGCGGGAGGGCCCAGAAGTTCTTC; j_call: TRBJ2-1; d_call: TRBD2; v_call: TRBV20-1; clone_size: .